The 3 T cell receptor beta chains listed next were all sequenced from one sample in a study of blood T cell repertoires in COVID-19. TCRdb keeps only in-frame clones here, not all; method: immunoSEQ multiplex PCR. The sample holds about 99,000 clones, over 75% seen once. Sequenced input: peripheral blood. The source of these receptors is a human donor in a cohort sampled during active or convalescent COVID-19.

V gene TRBV3-1 (or the pseudogene TRBV3-2) combines with J gene TRBJ2-3; TRBD2 agrees at 13 bases. With 4 bases clipped from V and 10 bases from J, the junction kept 2 bases outside the gene matches. Germline V gene data show CDR1 as LGHDT and CDR2 as YNNKEL (reference sequence). The CDR3 runs 13 residues. The CDR3 sequence is CASSPTSGGAQYF. As DNA, the CDR3 is TGTGCCAGCAGCCCAACTAGCGGGGGGGCGCAGTATTTT.

This chain connects TRBV2 to TRBJ1-5, with 7 bases that match TRBD1. CDR3 size: 14 residues. Germline V gene lookup returns CDR1 SNHLY and CDR2 FYNNEI. Unmatched junction bases numbered 5, after V lost 6 bases and J lost 3 bases. The CDR3 nucleotides read TGTGCCAGCAGACCAGGACAGGACAATCAGCCCCAGCATTTT. Protein sequence: CASRPGQDNQPQHF.

V is TRBV5-1 and J is TRBJ2-1; TRBD2 matches at 12 bases. Germline-derived CDR1 and CDR2 are SGHRS and YFSETQ. The CDR3 totals 14 residues. The ends lost 5 bases at V and 4 bases at J; junction bases unmatched: 1. In DNA, the CDR3 is TGCGCCAGCAGGGGACTAGCGGGTTACAATGAGCAGTTCTTC. Translated, it gives CASRGLAGYNEQFF. Full variable domain (missing parts from reference TRBV5-1 and TRBJ2-1): KAGVTQTPRYLIKTRGQQVTLSCSPISGHRSVSWYQQTPGQGLQFLFEYFSETQRNKGNFPGRFSGRQFSNSRSEMNVSTLELGDSALYLCASRGLAGYNEQFFGPGTRLTVL.